This T cell receptor beta chain comes out of a study of T cells of healthy individuals. Via MiXCR, TCRdb re-called the 5' RACE reads, giving one row per CDR3 protein. The sample has about 57,000 distinct CDR3 sequences; 15% to 20% are singletons. Many counts were recorded for this clonotype. The CDR3 consists of 15 residues. Germline V CDR1 and CDR2: MRHNA, SNTAGT. V lost 3 bases, J lost 7 bases, and 8 bases stayed unmatched. J is TRBJ2-1 and V is TRBV6-4; 8 bases align to TRBD2. This TCR was sampled from a human donor in good health. The CDR3 nucleotides read TGTGCCAGCAGTGAAAACAGCGGGGGTGGAAATGAGCAGTTCTTC. Translation: CASSENSGGGNEQFF.